What follows are 32 T cell receptor beta chains derived from one specimen sequenced in a study of T cell responses to AZD1222 COVID-19 vaccine. TCRdb's table, derived via immunoSEQ multiplex PCR, lists solely in-frame clones and lacks some. Of more than 110,000 clones in the sample, around 93% were seen once. The sample consisted of peripheral blood, taken 28 days after the second AZD1222 dose. Every receptor here comes from an adult who received the AZD1222 COVID-19 vaccine.

The chain combines TRBV3-1 (or the pseudogene TRBV3-2) with TRBJ1-4; unclear D gene. The CDR3 has 13 amino acids. V was clipped by 3 bases and J by 8 bases, with 10 bases between them. Germline loops: CDR1 LGHDT, CDR2 YNNKEL (reference sequence). CDR3 region: CASSQTMGEKLFF. The DNA of the CDR3 is TGTGCCAGCAGCCAGACCATGGGAGAAAAACTGTTTTTT.

The chain uses TRBV11-1 and TRBJ1-1; 10 nucleotides align to TRBD1. V dropped 5 bases and J dropped 4; count of bases not matched to a gene: 4. CDR1 and CDR2 from the germline V gene are SGHAT and FQDESV (reference sequence). This CDR3 comprises 14 residues. The CDR3 DNA reads as TGTGCCAGCAGCATCGGGACAGGGGTCACTGAAGCTTTCTTT. This translates into CASSIGTGVTEAFF.

This chain joins TRBV29-1 and TRBJ2-1; 7 bases are shared with TRBD1. The CDR3 covers 15 residues. V was pared by 6 bases and J by 0 bases, with 8 bases of the junction left unmatched. Germline CDR1 SQVTM, CDR2 ANQGSEA. The CDR3 loop is CSVGNRGPSYNEQFF. As DNA, the CDR3 is TGCAGCGTAGGGAACAGGGGACCCTCCTACAATGAGCAGTTCTTC.

This clone was observed a handful of times. The rearrangement joins TRBV10-1 to TRBJ2-1, with TRBD2 matching 10 bases. The CDR3 runs 15 residues. V shed 6 bases, J shed 8 bases, and the junction held 10 bases outside the gene matches. Germline CDR1 reads WNHNN; CDR2 reads SYGVQD (reference sequence). As DNA, the CDR3 is TGCGCCAGCAGCCTCACGCTAGCGGGAGTCTATGAGCAGTTCTTC. This gives the protein CASSLTLAGVYEQFF.

The V call is TRBV5-1, the J call TRBJ1-2, with 12 bases that match TRBD1. Germline V CDR1 and CDR2: SGHRS, YFSETQ. The CDR3 has 15 residues. Losses at the gene ends were 4 bases for V and 4 bases for J; bases not matched to a gene: 5. This CDR3 is CASSGTGGAIYGYTF. The CDR3 DNA sequence: TGCGCCAGCAGCGGGACAGGGGGCGCGATCTATGGCTACACCTTC.

This sequence joins TRBV4-3 and TRBJ2-1, with a tentative D call TRBD2 (6 bases). Germline V gene lookup returns CDR1 LGHNA and CDR2 YSLEER. Trimming took 0 bases from V and 1 from J, leaving 7 bases between them. The CDR3 is made up of 15 amino acids. The CDR3 sequence: CASSQEGGSYNEQFF. CDR3 bases: TGCGCCAGCAGCCAAGAGGGGGGTTCCTACAATGAGCAGTTCTTC.

This clone appeared a single time. The chain couples TRBV28 to TRBJ2-1; TRBD2 agrees at 10 bases. Germline V gives CDR1 MDHEN, CDR2 SYDVKM. The CDR3 is made up of 16 amino acids. The J segment lost 7 bases and the V segment lost 1 base, leaving 7 bases of the junction unmatched. CDR3 sequence: CASSLSVAGGRNEQFF. CDR3 DNA sequence: TGTGCCAGCAGTTTATCTGTAGCGGGAGGTAGGAATGAGCAGTTCTTC. Full variable domain (outside the CDR3, taken from reference TRBV28 and TRBJ2-1): DVKVTQSSRYLVKRTGEKVFLECVQDMDHENMFWYRQDPGLGLRLIYFSYDVKMKEKGDIPEGYSVSREKKERFSLILESASTNQTSMYLCASSLSVAGGRNEQFFGPGTRLTVL.

This clone was seen just once. The V gene is TRBV7-6, the J gene TRBJ1-2; 9 bases are a match to TRBD1. CDR1 is SGHVS and CDR2 is FNYEAQ in the germline V gene. The CDR3 totals 15 residues. V shed 4 bases, J shed 11 bases, and the junction held 14 bases outside the gene matches. CDR3 in DNA: TGTGCCAGCAGCTCGACCTCCTCCGGGACAGGGTATTACACCTTC. Translation: CASSSTSSGTGYYTF.

The chain couples TRBV27 to TRBJ2-2; TRBD2 matches at 7 bases. The CDR3 is 14 residues long. With 3 bases clipped from V and 4 bases from J, the junction kept 2 bases outside the gene matches. CDR1 MNHEY and CDR2 SMNVEV come from the germline V gene (reference sequence). The CDR3 here is CASSFGRTTGELFF. The CDR3 region has the DNA TGTGCCAGCAGTTTCGGGAGGACCACCGGGGAGCTGTTTTTT.

The V and J genes are TRBV5-1 and TRBJ1-5; 7 nucleotides match TRBD1. V trimming: 7 bases; J trimming: 6 bases; junction bases outside the gene matches: 16. In germline, CDR1 is SGHRS, CDR2 YFSETQ. The CDR3 loop spans 16 amino acids. CDR3 in amino acids: CASPHEGGGQGQPQHF. CDR3 in DNA: TGCGCCAGCCCCCATGAAGGGGGCGGGCAGGGTCAGCCCCAGCATTTT.

The chain is built from TRBV5-5 and TRBJ1-4; no clear D gene. This CDR3 has 13 residues. Trimming shortened V by 0 bases and J by 7 bases, and 7 bases separated the two germline ends. Germline CDR1 reads SGHKS; CDR2 reads YYEKEE (reference sequence). The CDR3 loop reads CASSLAWGEKLFF. The CDR3 DNA reads TGTGCCAGCAGCTTGGCGTGGGGTGAAAAACTGTTTTTT.

V gene TRBV27 combines with J gene TRBJ2-2; D call uncertain. Deletions cut 4 bases from V and 1 base from J, with 13 bases between. The CDR3 loop spans 16 amino acids. The germline CDR1 and CDR2 sequences are MNHEY and SMNVEV (reference sequence). This chain's CDR3 is CASSSTTQVNTGELFF. The CDR3 region has the DNA TGTGCCAGCAGTTCCACCACTCAGGTGAACACCGGGGAGCTGTTTTTT.

J is TRBJ2-5 and V is TRBV9; D possibly matches TRBD1 or TRBD2 (5 bases each). From germline, CDR1 is SGDLS and CDR2 YYNGEE. Trimming stripped 0 bases from V and 7 bases from J, with 7 bases between. The CDR3 is 12 amino acids. CDR3 sequence: CASSVAGGTQYF. CDR3 nucleotides: TGTGCCAGCAGCGTAGCTGGGGGGACCCAGTACTTC.

The genes are TRBV18 and TRBJ2-7, with D possibly called TRBD1 or TRBD2 (5 bases each). This CDR3 spans 14 amino acids. Germline V gene sequence: CDR1 KGHSH, CDR2 LQKENI. V lost 6 bases and J 2 bases, leaving 14 bases between the germline ends. The CDR3 DNA follows: TGTGCCAGCTCGACTGGACTGGGACCCTACGAGCAGTACTTC. It yields the protein CASSTGLGPYEQYF.

The chain combines TRBV7-2 with TRBJ1-6; D uncertain. V lost 2 bases and J 3 bases, leaving 11 bases between the germline ends. This CDR3 is 16 amino acids long. CDR1 SGHTA and CDR2 FQGNSA come from the germline V gene. CDR3 sequence (DNA): TGTGCCAGCAGCTTATACGTTGAGGTCTATAATTCACCCCTCCACTTT. This translates into CASSLYVEVYNSPLHF.

Of note for this clone: An end of the junction differs from the germline gene, which may be a read error. The genes are TRBV7-7 and TRBJ2-5, with 8 nucleotides matching TRBD1. Germline values: CDR1 SSHAT, CDR2 FNYEAQ (reference sequence). The CDR3 sequence is 15 residues long. The CDR3: CASSLLGQGGGTQYF. The CDR3 region has the DNA TGTGCTAGCAGCTTACTCGGACAGGGAGGTGGGACCCAGTACTTC. The full variable domain, rest sourced from reference TRBV7-7 and TRBJ2-5, is GAGVSQSPRYKVTKRGQDVTLRCDPISSHATLYWYQQALGQGPEFLTYFNYEAQPDKSGLPSDRFSAERPEGSISTLTIQRTEQRDSAMYRCASSLLGQGGGTQYFGPGTRLLVL.

The gene calls are TRBV7-6 and TRBJ1-1; D unresolved. The CDR3 length is 14 residues. Germline CDR1 SGHVS, CDR2 FNYEAQ. The V and J ends lost 4 bases and 7 bases respectively, with 16 bases between them. The CDR3 is CASSSGGVWVEAFF. As DNA, the CDR3 is TGTGCCAGCAGCTCGGGCGGGGTTTGGGTTGAAGCTTTCTTT.

Here the CDR3 DNA reads TGTGCCAGCAGCAGAGTGGGCGGAGGATCCTACGAGCAGTACTTC. Encoded protein: CASSRVGGGSYEQYF. The chain uses TRBV14 and TRBJ2-7; perhaps TRBD2 as D (5 bases). V lost 5 bases, J lost 1 base, and 15 bases lay in between. The germline V gene has CDR1 SGHDN and CDR2 FVKESK. The CDR3 loop spans 15 amino acids.

The CDR3 is CASSERETQYF. CDR3 DNA sequence: TGTGCCAGCAGTGAACGCGAGACCCAGTACTTC. V gene TRBV6-1 combines with J gene TRBJ2-5; D ambiguous. Germline assignment: CDR1 MNHNS and CDR2 SASEGT. This CDR3 contains 11 residues. Trimming left V 2 bases short and J 5 bases short, with 3 bases between.

This clone occurred a few times. For the CDR3, the DNA is TGCGCCAGCAGCTGGGACAGGGGGTTTATGAACACTGAAGCTTTCTTT. This codes for CASSWDRGFMNTEAFF. This chain uses TRBV5-1 with TRBJ1-1; 11 bases fit TRBD1. CDR3 size: 16 residues. Per the germline V gene, CDR1 is SGHRS and CDR2 is YFSETQ. The ends lost 3 bases at V and 0 bases at J; junction bases unmatched: 4.

The sample holds one count of this clone. The chain uses TRBV6-2 or TRBV6-3 and TRBJ1-2, with D perhaps matching TRBD1 (5 bases). Trimming cost V 5 bases and J 8 bases, with 24 bases left between them. This CDR3 has 16 amino acids. Germline-derived CDR1 and CDR2 are MNHEY and SVGEGT. The CDR3: CASSLSPGLRSEGYTF. The CDR3 coding sequence is TGTGCCAGCAGTCTCTCCCCGGGACTGAGATCGGAAGGCTACACCTTC.

V usage is TRBV28 and J usage is TRBJ1-2; possible D gene TRBD1, 5 bases. CDR3 length: 15 residues. Germline CDR1 MDHEN, CDR2 SYDVKM. V lost 4 bases to trimming and J lost 8 bases, with 20 bases between them. The CDR3 is CASSYLLSGGAGYTF. The CDR3 coding sequence is TGTGCCAGCAGTTACCTGCTTAGCGGCGGGGCCGGCTACACCTTC.

The chain is built from TRBV7-2 and TRBJ1-5; D uncertain. CDR3 length: 15 residues. Trimming took off 5 bases at V and 2 bases at J, with 13 bases between the two ends. Germline V gene lookup returns CDR1 SGHTA and CDR2 FQGNSA. The CDR3 region has the DNA TGTGCCAGCAGCCCCTCGAGGGTTGGCAATCAGCCCCAGCATTTT. Translation gives CASSPSRVGNQPQHF.

This clone has just one count. V and J are TRBV11-3 and TRBJ2-2; TRBD1 matches 10 bases. CDR1 is SGHNT, CDR2 YENEEA, per germline. The CDR3 runs 15 residues. V was pared by 5 bases and J by 5 bases, with 5 bases of the junction left unmatched. The CDR3 here is CASSRQGAETGELFF. The DNA for the CDR3 is TGTGCCAGCAGCCGACAGGGGGCTGAGACCGGGGAGCTGTTTTTT. The variable domain in full, completed from reference TRBV11-3 and TRBJ2-2, reads EAGVVQSPRYKIIEKKQPVAFWCNPISGHNTLYWYLQNLGQGPELLIRYENEEAVDDSQLPKDRFSAERLKGVDSTLKIQPAELGDSAVYLCASSRQGAETGELFFGEGSRLTVL.

The V and J genes are TRBV6-5 and TRBJ1-5; D call uncertain. V was cut by 0 bases and J by 6 bases, with 12 bases left in between. In germline, CDR1 is MNHEY, CDR2 SVGAGI. The CDR3 consists of 15 residues. The CDR3 bases are TGTGCCAGCAGTTACTCGAGCGAGGGTTCTCAGCCCCAGCATTTT. The encoded protein is CASSYSSEGSQPQHF.

The rearrangement links TRBV29-1 to TRBJ1-4; TRBD1 aligns across 9 bases. This CDR3 is built from 12 residues. The V gene's germline CDR1 is SQVTM and CDR2 ANQGSEA. Trimming cost V 6 bases and J 8 bases; bases outside gene matches: 4. This CDR3 reads CSVWTGDEKLFF. The CDR3 region has the DNA TGCAGCGTGTGGACAGGGGACGAAAAACTGTTTTTT.

The chain recombines TRBV28 with TRBJ1-1; D not resolved. V was cut by 3 bases and J by 5 bases, with 7 bases left in between. The CDR3 length is 12 residues. CDR1 is MDHEN and CDR2 is SYDVKM in the germline V gene. As DNA, the CDR3 is TGTGCCAGCAGTTTGGCCCATACTGAAGCTTTCTTT. This codes for CASSLAHTEAFF.

J is TRBJ2-7 and V is TRBV5-8; maybe TRBD1 (6 bases). Germline V CDR1 and CDR2: SGHTS, YDEGEE. V shed 0 bases and J shed 4 bases, with 11 bases lying between them. The CDR3 covers 14 residues. The CDR3 sequence: CASSLGGLVYEQYF. In DNA form, the CDR3 reads TGTGCCAGCAGCTTGGGGGGGCTGGTGTACGAGCAGTACTTC. Variable domain in full (rest from reference TRBV5-8 and TRBJ2-7): EAGVTQSPTHLIKTRGQQATLRCSPISGHTSVYWYQQALGLGLQFLLWYDEGEERNRGNFPPRFSGRQFPNYSSELNVNALELEDSALYLCASSLGGLVYEQYFGPGTRLTVT.

V is TRBV27 and J is TRBJ1-6; D is perhaps TRBD1 (6 bases). V was shortened by 5 bases and J by 4 bases, with 15 bases between the two germline ends. This CDR3 is 16 amino acids long. Germline loops: CDR1 MNHEY, CDR2 SMNVEV (reference sequence). The CDR3 region is CASSKGGGSYNSPLHF. The CDR3 DNA reads as TGTGCCAGCAGTAAAGGGGGTGGCAGTTATAATTCACCCCTCCACTTT.

This rearrangement joins TRBV11-2 to TRBJ1-6; D gene ambiguous. V was clipped by 3 bases and J by 6 bases, with 6 bases between them. CDR3 length equals 13 residues. CDR1 and CDR2 from the germline V gene are SGHAT and FQNNGV. The CDR3 sequence is CASSFFVNSPLHF. The DNA for the CDR3 is TGTGCCAGCAGCTTTTTCGTTAATTCACCCCTCCACTTT.

The gene calls are TRBV2 and TRBJ1-4, with 9 nucleotides matching TRBD1. Germline-derived CDR1 and CDR2 are SNHLY and FYNNEI. The V gene end was trimmed by 7 bases and the J gene end by 1 base; junction bases not matched to a gene: 4. The CDR3 is made up of 15 amino acids. The chain's CDR3 is CASKGQGLTNEKLFF. The DNA of the CDR3 is TGTGCCAGCAAGGGACAGGGATTAACTAATGAAAAACTGTTTTTT.

The V call is TRBV21-1, the J call TRBJ2-1; the table's D call, TRBD2, was not checked against the DNA. TRBV21-1 corresponds to a pseudogene. This CDR3 has 15 amino acids. The CDR3 spells CASRSTSGDYNEQFF. The DNA for the CDR3 is TGTGCCAGCCGGTCGACTAGCGGCGACTACAATGAGCAGTTCTTC.